Below are 26 T cell receptor beta chains sequenced from a single sample in a study of OX40 agonist ivuxolimab in advanced cancers. This table comes from immunoSEQ multiplex PCR, and its TCRdb copy is limited to in-frame clones, with some not included. The profile shows approximately 82,000 clones, 85% to 90% of them singletons. Sequenced material: CD4+ or CD8+ T cells sorted from blood, taken in a trial of the OX40 agonist ivuxolimab. The receptors shown here come from an adult with an advanced solid tumor such as melanoma, head and neck, liver or kidney cancer.

The CDR3, as DNA: TGCGCCAGCAGCTTGGTGCAGCGTCCCTACAATGAGCAGTTCTTC. It is translated as CASSLVQRPYNEQFF. The chain links TRBV5-1 to TRBJ2-1; the D is unclear. Germline V gene sequence: CDR1 SGHRS, CDR2 YFSETQ. The CDR3 is made up of 15 amino acids. V lost 0 bases and J 2 bases, leaving 9 bases between the germline ends.

J is TRBJ2-3 and V is TRBV11-2, with no clear D. This CDR3 contains 14 residues. The germline gives CDR1 SGHAT, CDR2 FQNNGV. Trimming removed 5 bases at V and 8 bases at J, with 17 bases between. The CDR3 DNA sequence: TGTGCCAGCAGCCCACCCGGAGCCCCCGGTACGCAGTATTTT. Amino acids: CASSPPGAPGTQYF.

V usage is TRBV28 and J usage is TRBJ1-3; tentatively, D is TRBD1 (6 bases). Looked up from germline, CDR1 is MDHEN and CDR2 is SYDVKM. This CDR3 spans 15 amino acids. V dropped 7 bases and J dropped 2 bases, with 15 bases sitting between them. CDR3 loop: CASTVRGATGNTIYF. The DNA for the CDR3 is TGTGCCAGCACCGTTAGGGGGGCTACTGGAAACACCATATATTTT.

V gene TRBV19 combines with J gene TRBJ2-2; D uncertain. The CDR3 covers 14 residues. V lost 6 bases, J lost 1 base, and 9 bases lay in between. Per germline, CDR1 LNHDA and CDR2 SQIVND (reference sequence). The chain's CDR3 is CASSRVKNTGELFF. In nucleotides, the CDR3 is TGTGCCAGTAGCCGGGTCAAGAACACCGGGGAGCTGTTTTTT.

V usage is TRBV5-1 and J usage is TRBJ2-3; a possible D gene is TRBD1 (6 bases). Trimming pared 3 bases from V and 4 bases from J, leaving 18 bases between. Germline CDR1 reads SGHRS; CDR2 reads YFSETQ. The CDR3 runs to 16 residues. This CDR3 reads CASSSGLTGYADTQYF. The CDR3 DNA reads as TGCGCCAGCAGCTCTGGGCTTACAGGGTATGCAGATACGCAGTATTTT.

The chain has TRBV4-3 and TRBJ1-4; possibly TRBD1 for D (5 bases). Germline V gene sequence: CDR1 LGHNA, CDR2 YSLEER. Between the trimmed V and J ends, which lost 2 bases and 3 bases, there was a span of 22 bases. The CDR3 is 19 residues long. The chain's CDR3 is CASSQFPFRGAQANEKLFF. The CDR3 nucleotides are TGCGCCAGCAGCCAATTCCCTTTTAGGGGCGCCCAGGCTAATGAAAAACTGTTTTTT.

The J gene is TRBJ1-3, the V gene TRBV28; TRBD1 is a possible D gene (5 bases). The V end lost 4 bases, the J end lost 2 bases, and 12 bases lay between the germline ends. Germline loops: CDR1 MDHEN, CDR2 SYDVKM. The CDR3 sequence is 15 residues long. The CDR3 reads CASSSGTAAGNTIYF. The CDR3 nucleotides are TGTGCCAGCAGTTCCGGGACTGCTGCTGGAAACACCATATATTTT.

This clone was seen a few times. The chain employs TRBV2 and TRBJ2-7; 7 positions match TRBD1. V lost 6 bases to trimming and J lost 0 bases; unmatched junction nucleotides: 5. The CDR3 has 14 amino acids. Germline values: CDR1 SNHLY, CDR2 FYNNEI. Written as DNA, the CDR3 is TGTGCCAGCAGGTACGACAGGGTCTCCTACGAGCAGTACTTC. It is translated as CASRYDRVSYEQYF.

This chain connects TRBV5-1 to TRBJ2-7, with a weak D call TRBD2 (5 bases). Deletions cut 4 bases from V and 4 bases from J, with 12 bases between. Germline V CDR1 and CDR2: SGHRS, YFSETQ. The CDR3 runs 13 residues. The CDR3 region has the DNA TGCGCCAGCAGCCAGACCGGGGAGTACGAGCAGTACTTC. Its translation is CASSQTGEYEQYF.

This chain uses TRBV5-8 with TRBJ2-7; D may correspond to TRBD1 or TRBD2 (5 bases each). CDR1 and CDR2 (germline): SGHTS, YDEGEE. Between the trimmed V and J ends, which lost 2 bases and 3 bases, there was a span of 15 bases. CDR3 length: 15 residues. CDR3 nucleotides: TGTGCCAGCAGCTTAGGTCCGGGGCCCTACTACGAGCAGTACTTC. The encoded protein is CASSLGPGPYYEQYF.

This clone showed up just a few times. The chain has TRBV5-4 and TRBJ1-2; D is possibly TRBD1 (5 bases). Germline V gene sequence: CDR1 SGHNT, CDR2 YYREEE (reference sequence). The ends were cut back, 4 bases at V and 8 bases at J, with 12 bases in the middle. The CDR3 sequence is 12 residues long. CDR3: CASSTDRGGYTF. The DNA of the CDR3 is TGTGCCAGCAGCACCGACAGAGGCGGCTACACCTTC.

The V gene is TRBV5-4, the J gene TRBJ2-3, with 9 positions matching TRBD2. Germline lookup yields CDR1 SGHNT and CDR2 YYREEE (reference sequence). The CDR3 loop spans 14 amino acids. Trimming at V came to 4 bases and at J to 4 bases, leaving 4 bases not matched to a gene. CDR3 in amino acids: CASSRSGGADTQYF. CDR3 nucleotide sequence: TGTGCCAGCAGCCGTAGCGGGGGCGCAGATACGCAGTATTTT. Drawing the rest from reference TRBV5-4 and TRBJ2-3, the complete variable domain is ETGVTQSPTHLIKTRGQQVTLRCSSQSGHNTVSWYQQALGQGPQFIFQYYREEENGRGNFPPRFSGLQFPNYSSELNVNALELDDSALYLCASSRSGGADTQYFGPGTRLTVL.

This rearrangement joins TRBV30 to TRBJ2-5, with 15 nucleotides matching TRBD2. The junction had 4 bases not matched to a gene; V was cut back by 3 bases and J by 2 bases. Germline V lookup: CDR1 GTSNPN, CDR2 SVGIG (reference sequence). The CDR3 covers 16 residues. The CDR3 reads CAWSPGLAGGQETQYF. The DNA for the CDR3 is TGTGCCTGGAGCCCCGGACTAGCGGGGGGGCAAGAGACCCAGTACTTC.

This clone was observed a single time. This sequence joins TRBV6-4 and TRBJ2-1, with D possibly matching TRBD1 (5 bases). V lost 6 bases, J lost 9 bases, and 9 bases lay in between. From germline, CDR1 is MRHNA and CDR2 SNTAGT. This CDR3 has 11 amino acids. DNA for the CDR3: TGTGCCAGCAGACAGGAGATTGAGCAGTTCTTC. Translating gives CASRQEIEQFF.

This clone occurred once. The chain links TRBV18 to TRBJ1-1; the D gene is possibly TRBD1 (5 bases). The CDR3 contains 16 residues. Germline assignment: CDR1 KGHSH and CDR2 LQKENI. With 0 bases removed from V and 0 bases from J, the gap between germline ends came to 11 bases. As DNA, the CDR3 is TGTGCCAGCTCACCACCGAACAGGTTGGTGAACACTGAAGCTTTCTTT. As protein: CASSPPNRLVNTEAFF.

This clone is medium-sized by share. V and J are TRBV7-9 and TRBJ1-2; D gene ambiguous. Germline V CDR1 and CDR2: SEHNR, FQNEAQ (reference sequence). This CDR3 spans 13 amino acids. The germline V and J ends were trimmed by 5 bases and 6 bases, with 13 bases remaining between them. In nucleotides, the CDR3 is TGTGCCAGCAGCCCCAGTCTCGGCCATGGCTACACCTTC. Its translation: CASSPSLGHGYTF.

The chain is built from TRBV4-1 and TRBJ1-1; TRBD1 is a possible D gene (6 bases). Trimming stripped 3 bases from V and 1 base from J, with 12 bases between. Germline assignment: CDR1 MGHRA and CDR2 YSYEKL. This CDR3 contains 15 residues. CDR3 sequence: CASSHNRVTNTEAFF. Here the CDR3 DNA reads TGCGCCAGCAGCCACAACAGGGTCACGAACACTGAAGCTTTCTTT.

The chain uses TRBV30 and TRBJ1-6; tentative D call: TRBD1 (6 bases). Germline CDR1 is GTSNPN and CDR2 is SVGIG (reference sequence). Deletions cut 1 base from V and 10 bases from J, with 14 bases between. The CDR3 has 14 residues. The CDR3 region is CAWSGGGRSSPLHF. CDR3 bases: TGTGCCTGGAGTGGAGGGGGTAGGAGCTCACCCCTCCACTTT.

The chain links TRBV6-5 to TRBJ2-2, with D uncertain. This CDR3 comprises 15 residues. The V and J ends lost 5 bases and 0 bases respectively, with 10 bases between them. CDR1 MNHEY and CDR2 SVGAGI come from the germline V gene. CDR3 bases: TGTGCCAGCAGTGGGATTCTCGCGAACACCGGGGAGCTGTTTTTT. Its translation is CASSGILANTGELFF.

J is TRBJ2-1 and V is TRBV27; the D gene is possibly TRBD2 (6 bases). The V gene lost 5 bases and the J gene lost 4 bases, with 9 bases spanning the gap. Germline V lookup: CDR1 MNHEY, CDR2 SMNVEV (reference sequence). The CDR3 has 13 residues. In nucleotides, the CDR3 is TGTGCCAGCAGTCTGGGACTTTACAATGAGCAGTTCTTC. This translates into CASSLGLYNEQFF.

V and J are TRBV6-1 and TRBJ1-3; D is undetermined. CDR1 is MNHNS and CDR2 is SASEGT in the germline V gene. This CDR3 is built from 15 residues. Trimming cost V 1 base and J 0 bases, with 7 bases left between them. CDR3 amino acids: CASSEGSFSGNTIYF. The CDR3 region has the DNA TGTGCCAGCAGTGAAGGTTCTTTCTCTGGAAACACCATATATTTT.

This chain connects TRBV7-9 to TRBJ1-2; no clear D. The ends were cut back, 5 bases at V and 2 bases at J, with 15 bases in the middle. This CDR3 is 15 amino acids long. Germline CDR1 is SEHNR and CDR2 is FQNEAQ (reference sequence). The CDR3 DNA follows: TGTGCCAGCAGCAATCCGGAGGCTTCGAACTATGGCTACACCTTC. Amino acid sequence: CASSNPEASNYGYTF.

The chain couples TRBV7-2 to TRBJ2-5, with 8 bases that match TRBD1. There are 16 residues in the CDR3. V lost 5 bases and J lost 4; bases outside the gene matches: 12. The V gene's germline CDR1 is SGHTA and CDR2 FQGNSA. CDR3 coding DNA: TGTGCCAGCAGCCCAACCGGACAGGGAGGTAGAGAGACCCAGTACTTC. This sequence encodes CASSPTGQGGRETQYF. The variable domain in full, completed from reference TRBV7-2 and TRBJ2-5, reads GAGVSQSPSNKVTEKGKDVELRCDPISGHTALYWYRQSLGQGLEFLIYFQGNSAPDKSGLPSDRFSAERTGGSVSTLTIQRTQQEDSAVYLCASSPTGQGGRETQYFGPGTRLLVL.

V usage is TRBV5-6 and J usage is TRBJ1-2, with 7 bases aligning to TRBD1. The CDR3 length is 15 residues. In germline, CDR1 is SGHDT, CDR2 YYEEEE. Germline trimming cut 2 bases from V and 2 bases from J; bases unmatched to any gene: 6. The CDR3 is CASSFLQGSNYGYTF. CDR3 DNA sequence: TGTGCCAGCAGCTTTTTACAGGGGTCCAACTATGGCTACACCTTC.

The CDR3 sequence: CASRGRSTDTQYF. CDR3 DNA sequence: TGTGCCAGCAGGGGGCGCAGCACAGATACGCAGTATTTT. The chain uses TRBV10-3 and TRBJ2-3, with 8 bases lining up with TRBD1. Germline trimming cut 10 bases from V and 0 bases from J; bases unmatched to any gene: 3. CDR1 and CDR2 (germline): ENHRY, SYGVKD. The CDR3 spans 13 residues.

The genes are TRBV9 and TRBJ1-3; D may be TRBD1 (5 bases). CDR3 length: 16 amino acids. Trimming removed 3 bases from V and 0 bases from J, with 13 bases in between. Germline CDR1 SGDLS, CDR2 YYNGEE. The CDR3: CASSATRGGSGNTIYF. The CDR3 nucleotides are TGTGCCAGCAGCGCCACTCGGGGCGGCTCTGGAAACACCATATATTTT.